The 26 T cell receptor beta chains reported below all come from one sample, sequenced in a study of T-cell reconstitution after alpha-beta-depleted transplantation in children. A library of TCRbeta sequences, prepared with unique molecular identifiers, was generated. TCRdb reanalysed the PCR reads using MiXCR and keeps one entry per CDR3 protein. Among 800,000 to 1,000,000 distinct CDR3 sequences listed, about 30% were seen once. This specimen consisted of PBMCs, mostly from graft donor cells, obtained 360 days after TCRalphabeta/CD19-depleted stem cell transplant. Receptor source: a boy less than two years old who had a stem cell transplant for SCID, so the T cells may come from the graft donor.

This clonotype was seen a handful of times. The chain carries TRBV29-1 and TRBJ1-1, with D perhaps matching TRBD1 (5 bases). Trimming removed 7 bases from V and 1 base from J, with 16 bases in between. Germline V gene lookup returns CDR1 SQVTM and CDR2 ANQGSEA. The CDR3 is 14 amino acids. The CDR3 reads CSGLQGVRNTEAFF. The DNA of the CDR3 is TGCAGCGGCCTTCAGGGAGTCAGGAACACTGAAGCTTTCTTT.

This clonotype appeared a few times. This rearrangement joins TRBV3-1 to TRBJ2-7; 9 nucleotides line up with TRBD1. Germline CDR1 LGHDT, CDR2 YNNKEL (reference sequence). This CDR3 contains 15 residues. J was trimmed by 3 bases and V by 7 bases; bases with no gene match: 10. The CDR3 sequence: CASKPKGQGSYEQYF. CDR3 sequence (DNA): TGTGCCAGCAAACCGAAAGGACAGGGGAGCTACGAGCAGTACTTC.

This clonotype was observed a few times. The CDR3 bases are TGCGCCAGCAGCCAATCTAACTCCGTTTACGAGCAGTACTTC. This translates into CASSQSNSVYEQYF. The chain carries TRBV4-1 and TRBJ2-7, with no clear D. CDR1 is MGHRA and CDR2 is YSYEKL in the germline V gene. This CDR3 is built from 14 residues. Trimming shortened V by 2 bases and J by 4 bases, and 12 bases separated the two germline ends.

This clonotype has only a few counts. The chain couples TRBV27 to TRBJ2-1; D assignment may be TRBD1 or TRBD2 (5 bases each). This CDR3 spans 16 amino acids. The V gene lost 6 bases and the J gene lost 0 bases, with 15 bases spanning the gap. Germline V CDR1 and CDR2: MNHEY, SMNVEV (reference sequence). DNA for the CDR3: TGTGCCAGCAGCCCTCGATCAGGGAGCTCCTACAATGAGCAGTTCTTC. Amino acid sequence: CASSPRSGSSYNEQFF.

The genes are TRBV18 and TRBJ2-3, with a tentative D call TRBD2 (6 bases). CDR3 length equals 13 residues. The germline gives CDR1 KGHSH, CDR2 LQKENI. Trimming cost V 3 bases and J 6 bases, with 10 bases left between them. The DNA for the CDR3 is TGTGCCAGCTCACCCGGGACTTCGGATACGCAGTATTTT. This sequence encodes CASSPGTSDTQYF. Looking up the rest from reference TRBV18 and TRBJ2-3 gives the full variable domain: NAGVMQNPRHLVRRRGQEARLRCSPMKGHSHVYWYRQLPEEGLKFMVYLQKENIIDESGMPKERFSAEFPKEGPSILRIQQVVRGDSAAYFCASSPGTSDTQYFGPGTRLTVL.

The gene calls are TRBV6-1 and TRBJ2-7, with 9 positions matching TRBD1. The CDR3 extends over 14 amino acids. The trim removed 6 bases at V and 7 bases at J, leaving 10 bases unmatched. Germline V CDR1 and CDR2: MNHNS, SASEGT. The CDR3 sequence: CASRRDREAREQYF. CDR3 nucleotide sequence: TGTGCCAGCAGGCGGGACAGGGAGGCGAGGGAGCAGTACTTC.

There are a few counts of this clonotype. The V gene is TRBV12-3 or TRBV12-4, the J gene TRBJ2-7; 9 bases agree with TRBD1. The CDR3 has 15 amino acids. V was clipped by 3 bases and J by 6 bases; unmatched bases: 9. The CDR3 DNA reads TGTGCCAGCAGTTTCCATCCCGGGACAGGGACCGAGCAGTACTTC. Translating gives CASSFHPGTGTEQYF.

The V and J genes are TRBV29-1 and TRBJ2-5, with TRBD1 identical over 8 bases. Trimming took 6 bases from V and 5 from J; bases not matched to a gene: 8. CDR1 is SQVTM and CDR2 is ANQGSEA in the germline V gene. The CDR3 consists of 13 residues. The CDR3 sequence is CSVGTGQVETQYF. CDR3 nucleotides: TGCAGCGTGGGGACAGGCCAGGTGGAGACCCAGTACTTC.

The rearrangement links TRBV20-1 to TRBJ1-1; TRBD1 matches at 7 bases. Germline V lookup: CDR1 DFQATT, CDR2 SNEGSKA (reference sequence). CDR3 length equals 14 residues. The V gene end was trimmed by 0 bases and the J gene end by 7 bases; junction bases not matched to a gene: 8. In DNA form, the CDR3 reads TGCAGTGCTAGAGATCTTGCGACAGGGAATGAAGCTTTCTTT. Protein: CSARDLATGNEAFF.

The rearrangement joins TRBV28 to TRBJ2-5; 7 bases are a match to TRBD2. J was trimmed by 3 bases and V by 0 bases; bases with no gene match: 1. CDR1 is MDHEN and CDR2 is SYDVKM in the germline V gene. This CDR3 spans 14 amino acids. CDR3 residues: CASSLWGGEETQYF. In DNA, the CDR3 is TGTGCCAGCAGTTTATGGGGGGGGGAAGAGACCCAGTACTTC.

The V and J genes are TRBV5-1 and TRBJ2-1; the D gene is possibly TRBD2 (7 bases). CDR1 and CDR2 from the germline V gene are SGHRS and YFSETQ. Between the trimmed V and J ends, which lost 4 bases and 0 bases, there was a span of 14 bases. The length of the CDR3 is 16 residues. The CDR3 DNA reads as TGCGCCAGCAGCCCGCGGGGGCGGAGCTCCTACAATGAGCAGTTCTTC. Protein sequence: CASSPRGRSSYNEQFF.

This clonotype showed up many times. The chain recombines TRBV20-1 with TRBJ2-3; D might be TRBD2 (5 bases). This CDR3 is 14 amino acids long. Germline lookup yields CDR1 DFQATT and CDR2 SNEGSKA (reference sequence). V gave up 0 bases and J gave up 1 base, with 8 bases separating them. The CDR3 coding sequence is TGCAGTGCTAGAGATATCGGGGGCACAGATACGCAGTATTTT. It yields the protein CSARDIGGTDTQYF.

V usage is TRBV7-2 and J usage is TRBJ2-7; D unresolved. The CDR3 loop spans 14 amino acids. Germline CDR1 is SGHTA and CDR2 is FQGNSA. The V end was cut by 6 bases, the J end by 3 bases, with 15 bases between. The CDR3 reads CASSRHRSNYEQYF. Here the CDR3 DNA reads TGTGCCAGCAGTCGGCACCGTTCCAACTACGAGCAGTACTTC.

The chain recombines TRBV25-1 with TRBJ2-1; 10 nucleotides align to TRBD1. The CDR3 extends over 16 amino acids. V gave up 5 bases and J gave up 8 bases; unmatched junction bases: 12. The germline CDR1 and CDR2 sequences are MGHDK and SYGVNS. In DNA form, the CDR3 reads TGTGCCAGCAGTTCCGGATTCGGACAGGGGGTCCATGAGCAGTTCTTC. This sequence encodes CASSSGFGQGVHEQFF. Using reference TRBV25-1 and TRBJ2-1 for the parts outside the CDR3, the full variable domain is EADIYQTPRYLVIGTGKKITLECSQTMGHDKMYWYQQDPGMELHLIHYSYGVNSTEKGDLSSESTVSRIRTEHFPLTLESARPSHTSQYLCASSSGFGQGVHEQFFGPGTRLTVL.

The chain uses TRBV6-1 and TRBJ1-5; 8 bases are a match to TRBD1. Trimming took 6 bases from V and 6 from J; bases not matched to a gene: 7. The CDR3 totals 14 residues. CDR1 is MNHNS and CDR2 is SASEGT in the germline V gene. Written as DNA, the CDR3 is TGTGCCAGCAGGGGGGCAGGGGGCGGTCAGCCCCAGCATTTT. Translating gives CASRGAGGGQPQHF.

The chain joins TRBV5-1 to TRBJ2-7; 7 bases agree with TRBD1. J was trimmed by 5 bases and V by 4 bases; bases with no gene match: 15. The germline gives CDR1 SGHRS, CDR2 YFSETQ. This CDR3 is 16 amino acids long. This CDR3 is CASSRPHVDRDDEQYF. The CDR3 DNA reads as TGCGCCAGCAGCCGGCCCCACGTAGACAGGGACGACGAGCAGTACTTC.

The chain couples TRBV4-2 to TRBJ2-3, with D maybe TRBD1 (5 bases). The CDR3 is 19 amino acids. Between the trimmed V and J ends, which lost 5 bases and 6 bases, there was a span of 30 bases. Germline loops: CDR1 LGHNA, CDR2 YNFKEQ. The CDR3 DNA follows: TGTGCCAGCAGCAGCGAGATTAGACAGTCGGTGGTGGCAGGGGATACGCAGTATTTT. It specifies CASSSEIRQSVVAGDTQYF.

This clonotype was found a few times. This chain connects TRBV6-1 to TRBJ1-1; 9 bases are a match to TRBD1. The ends lost 7 bases at V and 2 bases at J; junction bases unmatched: 14. The CDR3 extends over 17 amino acids. CDR1 is MNHNS, CDR2 SASEGT, per germline. CDR3 DNA: TGTGCCAGCACCAAACAGGGGGCTTTGGGTGAAAACACTGAAGCTTTCTTT. Translation: CASTKQGALGENTEAFF.

The chain is built from TRBV6-1 and TRBJ2-3; D is ambiguous. From germline, CDR1 is MNHNS and CDR2 SASEGT. V gave up 2 bases and J gave up 1 base, with 10 bases separating them. CDR3 length: 15 amino acids. The CDR3 sequence: CASSELGTRTDTQYF. The CDR3 bases are TGTGCCAGCAGTGAATTGGGTACCCGCACAGATACGCAGTATTTT.

This chain joins TRBV5-1 and TRBJ1-1, with D unresolved. The CDR3 is 15 amino acids. Trimming pared 0 bases from V and 1 base from J, leaving 10 bases between. Germline CDR1 and CDR2: SGHRS and YFSETQ. CDR3 loop: CASSLGGEWNTEAFF. CDR3 in DNA: TGCGCCAGCAGCTTGGGCGGGGAGTGGAACACTGAAGCTTTCTTT. The variable domain in full, completed from reference TRBV5-1 and TRBJ1-1, reads KAGVTQTPRYLIKTRGQQVTLSCSPISGHRSVSWYQQTPGQGLQFLFEYFSETQRNKGNFPGRFSGRQFSNSRSEMNVSTLELGDSALYLCASSLGGEWNTEAFFGQGTRLTVV.

The chain combines TRBV12-3 or TRBV12-4 with TRBJ2-5, with 8 bases matching TRBD2. CDR3 length: 18 amino acids. The junction had 18 bases not matched to a gene; V was cut back by 5 bases and J by 4 bases. CDR3 bases: TGTGCCAGCAGTCCAAACCTAGGACTAGCCCATAGTCGAGAGACCCAGTACTTC. It is translated as CASSPNLGLAHSRETQYF.

The chain employs TRBV5-8 and TRBJ2-7; 9 positions agree with TRBD1. The V gene end was trimmed by 4 bases and the J gene end by 2 bases; junction bases not matched to a gene: 7. The CDR3 spans 15 residues. Germline V gene data show CDR1 as SGHTS and CDR2 as YDEGEE. CDR3 nucleotide sequence: TGTGCCAGCAGCCATCGACAGGGGGTGGCCTACGAGCAGTACTTC. Its protein is CASSHRQGVAYEQYF.

V and J are TRBV5-1 and TRBJ2-5; D might be TRBD2 (6 bases). The length of the CDR3 is 14 residues. Trimming pared 4 bases from V and 3 bases from J, leaving 13 bases between. CDR1 and CDR2 (germline): SGHRS, YFSETQ. CDR3 sequence: CASSPDGTEETQYF. The CDR3 DNA is TGCGCCAGCAGCCCCGACGGGACTGAAGAGACCCAGTACTTC. The whole variable domain, remainder taken from reference TRBV5-1 and TRBJ2-5, is KAGVTQTPRYLIKTRGQQVTLSCSPISGHRSVSWYQQTPGQGLQFLFEYFSETQRNKGNFPGRFSGRQFSNSRSEMNVSTLELGDSALYLCASSPDGTEETQYFGPGTRLLVL.

The V and J genes are TRBV13 and TRBJ2-2, with D unresolved. Trimming left V 0 bases short and J 3 bases short, with 14 bases between. Germline CDR1 and CDR2: PRHDT and FYEKMQ (reference sequence). The CDR3 has 17 residues. The CDR3 bases are TGTGCCAGCAGCTTAGGCCGTAGCCGGGTTTACACCGGGGAGCTGTTTTTT. It codes for CASSLGRSRVYTGELFF.

This clonotype was picked up a small number of times. The rearrangement joins TRBV20-1 to TRBJ1-1; D uncertain. The V gene's germline CDR1 is DFQATT and CDR2 SNEGSKA (reference sequence). CDR3 size: 13 residues. The V and J ends lost 0 bases and 6 bases respectively, with 11 bases between them. The CDR3 region is CSARDVITAEAFF. The CDR3 coding sequence is TGCAGTGCTAGAGATGTGATTACAGCTGAAGCTTTCTTT.

CDR3 region: CASSQQRMNTEAFF. CDR3 DNA: TGTGCCAGCAGTCAACAGAGAATGAACACTGAAGCTTTCTTT. This chain links TRBV12-3 or TRBV12-4 with TRBJ1-1, with no clear D. This CDR3 contains 14 residues. V was trimmed by 5 bases and J by 0 bases, leaving 10 bases between them.